This passage covers 12 T cell receptor beta chains from one sample sequenced in a study of blood T cells in healthy people across ages. A sample-barcoded 5' primer and a J-beta primer mix were used in a second PCR of roughly 7 to 12 cycles. TCRdb passed the 5' RACE reads through MiXCR, listing each CDR3 protein once. The sample includes around 520,000 distinct CDR3 sequences, about 28% of them seen just once. The same sample was also studied in work on T cells of mothers and their children.

Source material: blood. These receptors were collected from a boy between 2 and 10 years old in good health.

J is TRBJ2-1 and V is TRBV6-2 or TRBV6-3, with 10 bases fitting TRBD1. This CDR3 is 14 amino acids long. With V trimmed by 4 bases and J by 15 bases, 12 bases remained unmatched. Per germline, CDR1 MNHEY and CDR2 SVGEGT. For the CDR3, the DNA is TGTGCCAGCAGTTCCGGGACAGGGGTGCCCCAGACGTTCTTC. Residues: CASSSGTGVPQTFF.

In its sample, this clonotype was seen many times. The CDR3 DNA sequence: TGTGCCAGCAGAAGCGGGGGCACAGAGACCCAGTACTTC. It codes for CASRSGGTETQYF. J is TRBJ2-5 and V is TRBV6-5, with 8 nucleotides matching TRBD2. The CDR3 covers 13 residues. V lost 6 bases and J lost 4; bases outside the gene matches: 4. From germline, CDR1 is MNHEY and CDR2 SVGAGI.

The chain carries TRBV29-1 and TRBJ2-1, with unresolved D. Germline V gene lookup returns CDR1 SQVTM and CDR2 ANQGSEA. V lost 3 bases and J 6 bases, leaving 12 bases between the germline ends. The CDR3 consists of 13 residues. The chain's CDR3 is CSVDDMWGNEQFF. DNA of the CDR3: TGCAGCGTTGACGACATGTGGGGCAATGAGCAGTTCTTC.

This clonotype was counted many times. This sequence joins TRBV25-1 and TRBJ1-4; D is unclear. CDR1 is MGHDK, CDR2 SYGVNS, per germline. V lost 6 bases and J lost 4, with 9 bases in between. This CDR3 has 13 amino acids. The DNA of the CDR3 is TGTGCCAGCAGACTCGATCTTAATGAAAAACTGTTTTTT. Amino acid sequence: CASRLDLNEKLFF.

This clonotype occurred a few times. This chain links TRBV7-8 with TRBJ2-7; 7 bases are shared with TRBD2. The end of the DNA fits TRBJ2-1 better, so the J call may be wrong. Germline CDR1 and CDR2: SGHVS and FQNEAQ. The CDR3 contains 14 residues. CDR3 region: CATIAPLASDEQFF. CDR3 DNA sequence: TGTGCCACTATAGCCCCACTAGCGAGCGATGAGCAGTTCTTC.

As for this clonotype: This clone may be a read error of a much larger clone one base away. The V and J genes are TRBV6-4 and TRBJ2-3, with D possibly called TRBD1 or TRBD2 (5 bases each). The germline V and J ends were trimmed by 0 bases and 0 bases, with 10 bases remaining between them. This CDR3 has 16 amino acids. Per germline, CDR1 MRHNA and CDR2 SNTAGT. The chain's CDR3 is CASSDSGEGSTDTQYF. The CDR3 DNA is TGTGCCAGCAGTGACTCTGGCGAGGGGAGCACAGATACGCAGTATTTT.

The sample holds a few counts of this clonotype. This chain links TRBV11-1 with TRBJ2-2; 8 bases are a match to TRBD2. V lost 0 bases and J lost 4; bases outside the gene matches: 7. The CDR3 contains 17 residues. Germline CDR1 reads SGHAT; CDR2 reads FQDESV (reference sequence). The CDR3 bases are TGTGCCAGCAGCTTAGCCAGCGGGGGTAAGGGCACCGGGGAGCTGTTTTTT. Its protein product is CASSLASGGKGTGELFF.

This chain links TRBV5-1 with TRBJ2-3; a weak D match, TRBD2 (5 bases). CDR3 size: 14 residues. Germline V gene data show CDR1 as SGHRS and CDR2 as YFSETQ. The V gene lost 0 bases and the J gene lost 4 bases, with 9 bases spanning the gap. The CDR3 DNA follows: TGCGCCAGCAGCTTGGAGGGAGTGCCAGATACGCAGTATTTT. It encodes CASSLEGVPDTQYF.

There are a few counts of this clonotype. This chain uses TRBV2 with TRBJ2-1; 8 bases are a match to TRBD1. Germline CDR1 reads SNHLY; CDR2 reads FYNNEI. This CDR3 has 15 residues. Trimming removed 4 bases from V and 6 bases from J; junction bases left unmatched: 8. CDR3 loop: CASSVGRGRPNEQFF. CDR3 nucleotide sequence: TGTGCCAGCAGTGTCGGCAGGGGGCGTCCCAATGAGCAGTTCTTC.

The J gene is TRBJ2-1, the V gene TRBV20-1; the D is unclear. Trimming pared 6 bases from V and 0 bases from J, leaving 15 bases between. Germline V lookup: CDR1 DFQATT, CDR2 SNEGSKA (reference sequence). CDR3 length equals 15 residues. The CDR3 DNA is TGCAGTGCCTTGGTGCCCAAGACCTCCTACAATGAGCAGTTCTTC. It translates to CSALVPKTSYNEQFF.

Many counts were recorded for this clonotype. The chain links TRBV9 to TRBJ2-5; 8 bases map to TRBD2. Germline V gene lookup returns CDR1 SGDLS and CDR2 YYNGEE. This CDR3 comprises 13 residues. V gave up 4 bases and J gave up 4 bases; unmatched junction bases: 3. CDR3 coding DNA: TGTGCCAGCAGCAACAGCGGGGGAGAGACCCAGTACTTC. Its protein is CASSNSGGETQYF.

This clonotype showed up just a few times. The chain couples TRBV7-2 to TRBJ1-5, with D hard to call. V lost 2 bases and J lost 7, with 9 bases in between. The CDR3 has 13 residues. CDR1 is SGHTA, CDR2 FQGNSA, per germline. The CDR3 nucleotides read TGTGCCAGCAGCTTAACCCTCGGGCAGCCCCAGCATTTT. The encoded protein is CASSLTLGQPQHF.